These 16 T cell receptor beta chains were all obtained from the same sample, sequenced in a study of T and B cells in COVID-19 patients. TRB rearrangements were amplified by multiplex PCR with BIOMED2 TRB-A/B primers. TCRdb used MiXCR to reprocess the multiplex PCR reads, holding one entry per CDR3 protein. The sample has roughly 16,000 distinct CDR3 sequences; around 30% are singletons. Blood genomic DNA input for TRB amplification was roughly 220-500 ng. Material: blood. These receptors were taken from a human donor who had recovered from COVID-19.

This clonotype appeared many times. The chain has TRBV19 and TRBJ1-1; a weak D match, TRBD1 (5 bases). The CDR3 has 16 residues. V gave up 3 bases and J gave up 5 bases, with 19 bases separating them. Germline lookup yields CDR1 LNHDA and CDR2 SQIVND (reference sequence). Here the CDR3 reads CASSMGTQPRRTEAFF. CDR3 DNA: TGTGCCAGTAGTATGGGGACCCAACCGAGGAGGACTGAAGCTTTCTTT.

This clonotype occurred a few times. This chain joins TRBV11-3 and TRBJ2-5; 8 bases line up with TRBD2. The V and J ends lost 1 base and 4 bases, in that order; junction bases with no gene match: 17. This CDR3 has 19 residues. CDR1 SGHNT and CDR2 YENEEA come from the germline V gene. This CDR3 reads CASSLVGWGQAGDLETQYF. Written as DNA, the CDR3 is TGTGCCAGCAGCTTAGTCGGATGGGGACAAGCGGGAGACCTAGAGACCCAGTACTTC.

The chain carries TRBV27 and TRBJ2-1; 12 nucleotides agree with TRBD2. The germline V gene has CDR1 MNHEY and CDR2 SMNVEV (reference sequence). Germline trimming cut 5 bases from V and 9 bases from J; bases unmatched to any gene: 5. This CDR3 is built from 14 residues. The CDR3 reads CASSELAGGGEQFF. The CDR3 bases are TGTGCCAGCAGTGAACTAGCGGGAGGAGGTGAGCAGTTCTTC.

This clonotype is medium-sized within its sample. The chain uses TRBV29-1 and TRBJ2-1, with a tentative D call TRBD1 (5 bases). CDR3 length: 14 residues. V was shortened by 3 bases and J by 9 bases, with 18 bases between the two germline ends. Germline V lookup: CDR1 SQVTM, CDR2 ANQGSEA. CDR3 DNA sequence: TGCAGCGTTGACCAACTTACAACAGGTGGTGAGCAGTTCTTC. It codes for CSVDQLTTGGEQFF.

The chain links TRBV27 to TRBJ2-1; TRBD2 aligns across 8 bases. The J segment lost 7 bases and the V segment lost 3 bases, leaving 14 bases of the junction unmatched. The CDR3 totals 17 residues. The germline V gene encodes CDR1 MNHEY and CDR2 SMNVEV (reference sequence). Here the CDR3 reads CASSFHPTAGAGNEQFF. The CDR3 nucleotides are TGTGCCAGCAGTTTTCATCCCACAGCGGGAGCGGGTAATGAGCAGTTCTTC.

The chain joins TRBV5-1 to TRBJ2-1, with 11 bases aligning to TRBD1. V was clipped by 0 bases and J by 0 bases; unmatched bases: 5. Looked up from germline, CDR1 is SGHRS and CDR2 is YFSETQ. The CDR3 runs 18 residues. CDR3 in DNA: TGCGCCAGCAGCTTGGAAGGACAGGGGGCAAGCTCCTACAATGAGCAGTTCTTC. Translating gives CASSLEGQGASSYNEQFF.

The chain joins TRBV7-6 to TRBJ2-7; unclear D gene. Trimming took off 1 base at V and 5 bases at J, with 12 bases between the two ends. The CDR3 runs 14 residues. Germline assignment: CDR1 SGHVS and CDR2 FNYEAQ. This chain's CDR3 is CASSLGVGLDEQYF. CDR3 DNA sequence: TGTGCCAGCAGCTTAGGGGTCGGTTTGGACGAGCAGTACTTC.

The CDR3 here is CASSQGRGFEAFF. CDR3 bases: TGTGCCAGCAGCCAAGGGAGGGGTTTTGAAGCTTTCTTT. The V call is TRBV14, the J call TRBJ1-1, with D tentatively TRBD1 (5 bases). CDR1 and CDR2 (germline): SGHDN, FVKESK. With 1 base removed from V and 7 bases from J, the gap between germline ends came to 10 bases. CDR3 length: 13 amino acids.

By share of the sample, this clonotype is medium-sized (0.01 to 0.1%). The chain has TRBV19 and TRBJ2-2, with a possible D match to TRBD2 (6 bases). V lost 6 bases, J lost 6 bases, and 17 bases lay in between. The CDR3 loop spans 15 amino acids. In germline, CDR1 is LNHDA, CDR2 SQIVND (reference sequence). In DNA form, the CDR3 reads TGTGCCAGTAGCCCCGACAGCGGGTGGGCCGGGGAGCTGTTTTTT. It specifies CASSPDSGWAGELFF.

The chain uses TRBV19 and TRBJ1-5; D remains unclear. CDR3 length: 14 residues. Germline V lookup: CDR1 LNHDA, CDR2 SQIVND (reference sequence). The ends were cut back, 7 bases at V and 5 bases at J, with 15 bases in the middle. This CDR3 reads CASTPGVSHQPQHF. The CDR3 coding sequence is TGTGCCAGTACCCCCGGGGTTTCCCATCAGCCCCAGCATTTT.

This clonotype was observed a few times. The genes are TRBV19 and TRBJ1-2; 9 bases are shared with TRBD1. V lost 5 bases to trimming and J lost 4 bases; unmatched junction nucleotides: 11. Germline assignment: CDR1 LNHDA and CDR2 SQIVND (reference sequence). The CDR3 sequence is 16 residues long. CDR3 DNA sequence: TGTGCCAGTAGTGCCGGGACAGGGACTACTAGCTATGGCTACACCTTC. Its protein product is CASSAGTGTTSYGYTF.

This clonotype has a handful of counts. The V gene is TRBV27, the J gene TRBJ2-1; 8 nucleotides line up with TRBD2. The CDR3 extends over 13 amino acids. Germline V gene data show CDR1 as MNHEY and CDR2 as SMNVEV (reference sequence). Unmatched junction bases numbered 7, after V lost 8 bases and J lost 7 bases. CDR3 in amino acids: CASLAAGGNEQFF. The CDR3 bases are TGTGCCAGCTTAGCGGCGGGAGGAAATGAGCAGTTCTTC.

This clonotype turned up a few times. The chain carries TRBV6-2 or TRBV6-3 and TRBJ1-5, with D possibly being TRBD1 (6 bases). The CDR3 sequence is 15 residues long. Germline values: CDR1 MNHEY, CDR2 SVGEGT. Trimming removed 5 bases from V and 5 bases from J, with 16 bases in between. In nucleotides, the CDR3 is TGTGCCAGCAGTGAATATCGTCCAGGGGATCAGCCCCAGCATTTT. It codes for CASSEYRPGDQPQHF.

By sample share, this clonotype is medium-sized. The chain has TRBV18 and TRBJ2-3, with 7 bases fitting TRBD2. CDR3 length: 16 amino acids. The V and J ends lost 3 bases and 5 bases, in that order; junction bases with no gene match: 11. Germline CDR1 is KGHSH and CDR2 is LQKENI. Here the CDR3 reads CASSPPPSGVRDTQYF. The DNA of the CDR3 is TGTGCCAGCTCACCGCCCCCAAGCGGGGTCAGAGATACGCAGTATTTT.

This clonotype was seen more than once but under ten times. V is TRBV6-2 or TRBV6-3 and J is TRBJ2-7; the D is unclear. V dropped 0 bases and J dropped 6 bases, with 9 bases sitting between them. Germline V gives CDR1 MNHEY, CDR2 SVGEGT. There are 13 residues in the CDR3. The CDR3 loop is CASSYSSPREQYF. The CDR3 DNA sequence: TGTGCCAGCAGTTACTCCTCGCCTCGCGAGCAGTACTTC.

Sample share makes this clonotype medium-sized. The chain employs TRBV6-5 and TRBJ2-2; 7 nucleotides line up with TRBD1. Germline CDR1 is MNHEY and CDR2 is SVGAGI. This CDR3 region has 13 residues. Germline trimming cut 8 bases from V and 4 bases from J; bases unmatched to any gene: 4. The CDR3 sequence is CASSGGSTGELFF. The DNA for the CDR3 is TGTGCCAGCTCAGGGGGAAGCACCGGGGAGCTGTTTTTT.